What follows is one T cell receptor beta chain and its context. V lost 7 bases and J lost 4, with 8 bases in between. Germline loops: CDR1 SGHRS, CDR2 YFSETQ. This CDR3 comprises 12 residues. The sample belongs to a study of OX40 agonist ivuxolimab in advanced cancers. Autoimmune disease history or systemic immunosuppression was exclusionary. Measured with immunoSEQ multiplex PCR; TCRdb has only the in-frame clones, and not every one. The data contain under 45,000 clones, 74% of them singletons. The chain carries TRBV5-1 and TRBJ2-2; D perhaps matches TRBD1 (6 bases). Specimen: CD4+ or CD8+ T cells sorted from blood, collected in a trial of the OX40 agonist ivuxolimab. The receptor comes from an adult with an advanced solid tumor such as melanoma, head and neck, liver or kidney cancer. The CDR3 nucleotides are TGCGCCAGCCGGGACATCACCGGGGAGCTGTTTTTT. This codes for CASRDITGELFF.